One and the same sample provided the 2 T cell receptor beta chains below, sequenced in a study of blood T cell repertoires in COVID-19. The assay was immunoSEQ multiplex PCR, and TCRdb's table has in-frame clones only and misses some. The table shows roughly 250,000 clones, with around 90% occurring only once. Material for sequencing was PBMCs or T cells enriched from blood (not recorded which). The source is a woman aged 40 to 55 with acute COVID-19.

The chain joins TRBV4-3 to TRBJ1-4, with TRBD1 as a possible D gene (5 bases). The germline gives CDR1 LGHNA, CDR2 YSLEER. This CDR3 contains 15 residues. With 0 bases removed from V and 1 base from J, the gap between germline ends came to 6 bases. The CDR3 region has the DNA TGCGCCAGCAGCCAAGATAGGGGAACTAATGAAAAACTGTTTTTT. Protein product: CASSQDRGTNEKLFF.

V usage is TRBV24-1 and J usage is TRBJ2-3; 7 positions match TRBD1. Germline loops: CDR1 KGHDR, CDR2 SFDVKD. Trimming cost V 4 bases and J 0 bases; bases outside gene matches: 18. CDR3 length: 20 residues. CDR3 in amino acids: CATSDRGQTSGAWSTDTQYF. CDR3 sequence (DNA): TGTGCCACCAGTGACAGGGGACAGACGTCCGGGGCTTGGAGCACAGATACGCAGTATTTT.